These 6 T cell receptor beta chains were all obtained from the same sample, sequenced in a study of cytomegalovirus exposure and HLA in healthy donors (dated by TCRdb to the late 2010s). The library was obtained by the immunoSEQ multiplex PCR assay. A mixture of 60 forward primers for TCR Vbeta segments and 13 reverse primers for TCR Jbeta segments was used in the multiplex PCR. Sourced from immuneACCESS, this table was stored by TCRdb with only in-frame sequences that have V and J called. A share of the clones is absent; for the studies checked, an unresolved V gene accounts for under half, and the remainder has no known explanation. Within this sample are 220,000 or so clones, with 70% to 85% of them counted one time only. 3.5% to 4% of the sample lies in the top ten. The sample taken for sequencing was PBMCs. The receptor set was obtained from a male donor in good health and CMV-seronegative.

The V call is TRBV5-1, the J call TRBJ2-7; 9 bases fit TRBD1. CDR1 is SGHRS and CDR2 is YFSETQ in the germline V gene. CDR3 length equals 16 residues. Trimming took 1 base from V and 3 from J; bases not matched to a gene: 8. CDR3 sequence reads: CASSLIPTGGNYEQYF. The CDR3, as DNA: TGCGCCAGCAGCTTGATACCGACAGGGGGGAACTACGAGCAGTACTTC.

In DNA, the CDR3 is TGCGCCAGCAAGACCTCCTCCGGGGACTACGAGCAGTACTTC. It codes for CASKTSSGDYEQYF. The chain carries TRBV5-1 and TRBJ2-7; maybe TRBD2 (5 bases). CDR1 SGHRS and CDR2 YFSETQ come from the germline V gene. V lost 6 bases and J 3 bases, leaving 16 bases between the germline ends. The CDR3 length is 14 residues.

The chain combines TRBV5-4 with TRBJ2-5; D not certain. The CDR3 runs 14 residues. CDR1 and CDR2 from the germline V gene are SGHNT and YYREEE (reference sequence). With 5 bases removed from V and 1 base from J, the gap between germline ends came to 12 bases. The CDR3 reads CASRLARSQETQYF. The DNA of the CDR3 is TGTGCCAGCAGATTAGCACGGAGCCAAGAGACCCAGTACTTC.

This clone has only one observation. This chain links TRBV6-5 with TRBJ1-3; D not certain. This CDR3 region has 14 residues. CDR1 and CDR2 from the germline V gene are MNHEY and SVGAGI. V lost 4 bases and J 4 bases, leaving 11 bases between the germline ends. In DNA, the CDR3 is TGTGCCAGCAGTTCCGAGGTGGCGGGAAACACCATATATTTT. Protein sequence: CASSSEVAGNTIYF.

The V call is TRBV28, the J call TRBJ1-5, with TRBD1 identical over 10 bases. V lost 5 bases, J lost 3 bases, and 7 bases stayed unmatched. The CDR3 runs to 16 residues. CDR1 and CDR2 (germline): MDHEN, SYDVKM. CDR3 in DNA: TGTGCCAGCAGTACTCGGACAGGGGGAGACAATCAGCCCCAGCATTTT. Amino acids: CASSTRTGGDNQPQHF.

V gene TRBV11-3 combines with J gene TRBJ2-2; 9 bases agree with TRBD1. Germline CDR1 and CDR2: SGHNT and YENEEA. Trimming took 4 bases from V and 4 from J; bases not matched to a gene: 4. This CDR3 comprises 15 residues. CDR3 in DNA: TGTGCCAGCAGCTCACAGGGGGCGTCCACCGGGGAGCTGTTTTTT. This codes for CASSSQGASTGELFF.